The clone carrying this T cell receptor (beta chain) was counted a single time. Its antigen is as yet unknown. MiXCR, run by TCRdb on the reads, gives a single entry per CDR3 protein. Counted here are 450,000 to 550,000 distinct CDR3 sequences, roughly 43% occurring once; the ten biggest clones make up about 39%. Germline V gene lookup returns CDR1 DFQATT and CDR2 SNEGSKA (reference sequence). CDR3 size: 13 residues. Trimming removed 3 bases from V and 5 bases from J; junction bases left unmatched: 6. This entry is derived from a study of T cell repertoires in cytomegalovirus infection. This specimen consisted of cultured PBMCs, obtained from culture after CMV antigen stimulation. The chain joins TRBV20-1 to TRBJ2-5; the match to TRBD2 covers 7 bases. This TCR derives from a human donor in good health (CMV status not recorded). Some clones in this sample may be carry-over from other donors' samples. The CDR3 spells CSARRGNRETQYF. In DNA form, the CDR3 reads TGCAGTGCTAGGCGGGGGAACCGGGAGACCCAGTACTTC.